This T cell receptor (beta chain) was retrieved from a study of shared clonotypes between healthy human individuals. The study, taken as a whole, reports: Sharing of clonotypes among donors was expected to vary with sequencing depth. Clonotypes not shared had lower generation probabilities than those common to all four donors.

Samples underwent the assay at deep level. The table came from immunoSEQ multiplex PCR; TCRdb's copy has only in-frame clones and leaves some out. The sample holds over a million clones, more than 75% seen once. The CDR3 consists of 13 residues. V was trimmed by 6 bases and J by 1 base, leaving 9 bases between them. Germline V lookup: CDR1 MNHNS, CDR2 SASEGT. A remark on this clone: What it binds is unknown.

Sequenced sample: memory CD4+ T cells from PBMCs. Subset reported: CD45RA-negative fraction. The clonotype comes from a man younger than 35 in good health. Some clones in this sample may be carry-over from other donors' samples. This chain connects TRBV6-1 to TRBJ2-5, with D uncertain. This CDR3 reads CASSRWAQETQYF. The CDR3, as DNA: TGTGCCAGCAGCCGTTGGGCCCAAGAGACCCAGTACTTC.